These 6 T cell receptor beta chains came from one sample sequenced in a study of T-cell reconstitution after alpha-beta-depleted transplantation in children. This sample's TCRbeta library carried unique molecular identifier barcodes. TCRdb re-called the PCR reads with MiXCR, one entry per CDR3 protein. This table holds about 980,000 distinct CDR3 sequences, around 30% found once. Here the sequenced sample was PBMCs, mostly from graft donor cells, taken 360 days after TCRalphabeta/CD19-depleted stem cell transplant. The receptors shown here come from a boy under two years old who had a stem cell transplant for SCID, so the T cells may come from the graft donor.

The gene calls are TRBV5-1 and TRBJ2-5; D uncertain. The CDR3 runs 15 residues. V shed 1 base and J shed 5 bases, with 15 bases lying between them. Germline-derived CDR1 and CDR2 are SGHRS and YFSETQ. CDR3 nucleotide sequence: TGCGCCAGCAGCTTGTATCCAGCCGCGATGGAGACCCAGTACTTC. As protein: CASSLYPAAMETQYF.

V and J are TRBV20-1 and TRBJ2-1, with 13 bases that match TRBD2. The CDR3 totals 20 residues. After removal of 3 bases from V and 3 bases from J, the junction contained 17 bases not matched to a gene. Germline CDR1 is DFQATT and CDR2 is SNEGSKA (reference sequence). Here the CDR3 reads CSASSRGGLAGDHIYNEQFF. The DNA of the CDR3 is TGCAGTGCTAGTAGTCGGGGAGGACTAGCGGGGGACCATATCTACAATGAGCAGTTCTTC.

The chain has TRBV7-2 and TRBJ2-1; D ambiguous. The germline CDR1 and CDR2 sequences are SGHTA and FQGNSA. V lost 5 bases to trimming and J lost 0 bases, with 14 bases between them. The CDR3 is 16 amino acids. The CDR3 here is CASSTLRTTSYNEQFF. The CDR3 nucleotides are TGTGCCAGCAGCACCCTCCGGACCACCTCCTACAATGAGCAGTTCTTC.

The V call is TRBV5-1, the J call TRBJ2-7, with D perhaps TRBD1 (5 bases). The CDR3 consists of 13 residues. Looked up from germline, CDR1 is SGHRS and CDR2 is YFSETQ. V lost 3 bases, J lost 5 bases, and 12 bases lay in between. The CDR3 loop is CASSWLQGDEQYF. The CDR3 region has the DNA TGCGCCAGCAGCTGGTTGCAGGGTGACGAGCAGTACTTC.

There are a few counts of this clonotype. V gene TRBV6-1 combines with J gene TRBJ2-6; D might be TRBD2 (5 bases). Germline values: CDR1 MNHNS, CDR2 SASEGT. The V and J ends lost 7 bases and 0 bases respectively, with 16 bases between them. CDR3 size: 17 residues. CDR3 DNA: TGTGCCAGCACCAGAGTTGCCGGACTCTCTGGGGCCAACGTCCTGACTTTC. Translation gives CASTRVAGLSGANVLTF.

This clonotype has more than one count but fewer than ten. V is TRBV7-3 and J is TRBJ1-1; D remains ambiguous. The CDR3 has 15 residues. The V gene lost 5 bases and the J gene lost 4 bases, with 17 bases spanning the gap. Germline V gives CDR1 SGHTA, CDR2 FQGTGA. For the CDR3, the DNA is TGTGCCAGCAGCCTGGGCGGTCTCCCTTTCACTGAAGCTTTCTTT. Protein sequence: CASSLGGLPFTEAFF.